The clone carrying this T cell receptor (beta chain) was seen ten or more times. Its target is not known. The study defined stable Graves' hyperthyroidism as no ophthalmopathy progression within 18 months. This sample stems from a study of T cells in Graves' hyperthyroidism and ophthalmopathy. Turning to the study itself: Any treatment followed the collection of peripheral blood at initial diagnosis.

General observations from the study: Peripheral blood also featured most of the thyroid clonotypes expanded above 0.001.

The junction had 11 bases not matched to a gene; V was cut back by 0 bases and J by 5 bases. Germline V lookup: CDR1 DFQATT, CDR2 SNEGSKA (reference sequence). This CDR3 is 16 amino acids long. Authors of the study amplified TCR beta CDR3 regions from RNA transcripts. HTBI primers drove first-round RT-PCR of the TCR CDR3. TCRdb processed the multiplex PCR reads anew with MiXCR; each CDR3 protein has one entry. The repertoire has about 320,000 distinct CDR3 sequences, over 15% of them found once; the top ten carry roughly a third. The specimen sequenced was blood. The rearrangement uses TRBV20-1 and TRBJ2-3, with 7 bases fitting TRBD2. The clonotype was recovered from a man in his thirties or forties with Graves' hyperthyroidism. CDR3 DNA: TGCAGTGCTAGAGATCCGCAGGGAACGGGAGGAGATACGCAGTATTTT. Its protein product is CSARDPQGTGGDTQYF.